The clone carrying this T cell receptor (beta chain) was counted a few times. This entry is derived from a study of blood T cells in healthy people across ages. It was with a sample-barcoded 5' primer and a J-beta primer mix that a second PCR of roughly 7 to 11 cycles was run. TCRdb re-analysed the 5' RACE reads in MiXCR, keeping a single row per CDR3 protein. The sample has more than 900,000 distinct CDR3 sequences; roughly a quarter are singletons. Trimming stripped 6 bases from V and 0 bases from J, with 4 bases between. The germline V gene has CDR1 SGHTA and CDR2 FQGNSA. This CDR3 comprises 12 residues. A further study also used this sample, focusing on T cells of mothers and their children.

The clonotype originates from a girl aged 2 to 9 in good health. The V gene is TRBV7-2, the J gene TRBJ2-3; D is unresolved. Input material: blood. CDR3 amino acids: CASRYSTDTQYF. CDR3 DNA: TGTGCCAGCAGGTATAGCACAGATACGCAGTATTTT.